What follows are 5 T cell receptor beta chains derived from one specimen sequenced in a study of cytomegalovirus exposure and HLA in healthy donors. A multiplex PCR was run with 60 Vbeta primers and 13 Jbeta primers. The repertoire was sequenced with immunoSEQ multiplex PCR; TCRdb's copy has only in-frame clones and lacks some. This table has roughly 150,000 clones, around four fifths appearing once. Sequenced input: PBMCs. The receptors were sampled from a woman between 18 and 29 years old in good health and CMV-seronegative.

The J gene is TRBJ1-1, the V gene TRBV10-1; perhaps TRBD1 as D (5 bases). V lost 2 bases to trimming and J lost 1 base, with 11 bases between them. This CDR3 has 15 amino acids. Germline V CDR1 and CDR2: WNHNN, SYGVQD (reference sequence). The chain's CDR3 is CASSEERGWNTEAFF. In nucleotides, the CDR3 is TGCGCCAGCAGTGAGGAAAGGGGATGGAACACTGAAGCTTTCTTT.

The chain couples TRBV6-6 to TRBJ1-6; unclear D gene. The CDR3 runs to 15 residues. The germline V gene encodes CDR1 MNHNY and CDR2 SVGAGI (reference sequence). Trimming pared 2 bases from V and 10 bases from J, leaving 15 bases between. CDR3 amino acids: CASSYASRESSPLHF. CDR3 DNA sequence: TGTGCCAGCAGTTACGCGTCGAGGGAGAGCTCACCCCTCCACTTT.

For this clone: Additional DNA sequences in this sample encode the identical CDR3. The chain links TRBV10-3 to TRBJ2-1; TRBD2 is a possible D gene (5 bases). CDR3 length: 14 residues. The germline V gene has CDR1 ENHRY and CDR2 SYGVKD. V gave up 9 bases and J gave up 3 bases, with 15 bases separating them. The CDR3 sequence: CAIRSKDFYNEQFF. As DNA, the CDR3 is TGTGCCATTAGGAGCAAGGACTTCTACAATGAGCAGTTCTTC.

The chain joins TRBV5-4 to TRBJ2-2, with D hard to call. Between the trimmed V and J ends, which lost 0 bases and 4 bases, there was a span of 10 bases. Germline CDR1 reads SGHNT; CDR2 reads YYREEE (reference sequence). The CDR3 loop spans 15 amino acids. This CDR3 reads CASSLGLASTGELFF. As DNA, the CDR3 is TGTGCCAGCAGCTTGGGTCTCGCGAGCACCGGGGAGCTGTTTTTT.

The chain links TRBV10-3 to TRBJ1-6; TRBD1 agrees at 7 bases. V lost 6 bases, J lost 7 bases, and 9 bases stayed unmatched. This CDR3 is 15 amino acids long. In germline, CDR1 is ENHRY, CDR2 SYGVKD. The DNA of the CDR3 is TGTGCCATCAGCGAACGGACAGGACCAAATTCACCCCTCCACTTT. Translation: CAISERTGPNSPLHF.